Listed below are T cell receptor beta chains from one sample, sequenced in a study of cytotoxic CD8 clonotypes in ibrutinib-treated CLL. The table came from immunoSEQ multiplex PCR; TCRdb's copy has only in-frame clones and leaves some out. The sample carries 65,000 to 95,000 clones, about 86% recorded once. Sequences were derived from PBMCs, sampled before ibrutinib treatment. The receptor source for this set is a human donor with chronic lymphocytic leukemia. CDR3s include the opening cysteine and the closing phenylalanine or tryptophan. Each record gives: D gene, clone size, J gene, V gene, CDR3 DNA, CDR3 protein. A D gene is named only where the DNA matches it firmly. Clone sizes are given selectively: once, few, many, or a class where the clone is expanded.

D: TRBD2; size: NA; J: TRBJ2-7; V: TRBV12-5; DNA: TGTGCTAGTGGGGTTAGCGGGGGGTACTACGAGCAGTACTTC; CDR3: CASGVSGGYYEQYF
D: TRBD1; size: NA; J: TRBJ2-1; V: TRBV27; DNA: TGTGCCAGCAGTTTTAGACAGGGGGCCTACAATGAGCAGTTCTTC; CDR3: CASSFRQGAYNEQFF
D: TRBD1; size: NA; J: TRBJ2-4; V: TRBV7-9; DNA: TGTGCCAGCAGCTTCGGACAGGGGAACATTCAGTACTTC; CDR3: CASSFGQGNIQYF
D: TRBD1; size: NA; J: TRBJ1-1; V: TRBV30; DNA: TGTGCCTGGAGTGCGGACAGGGGGACTGAAGCTTTCTTT; CDR3: CAWSADRGTEAFF
D: NA; size: NA; J: TRBJ1-5; V: TRBV5-1; DNA: TGCGCCAGCAGTCTCGACGCACAGGGAAGTCAGCCCCAGCATTTT; CDR3: CASSLDAQGSQPQHF
D: NA; size: NA; J: TRBJ2-1; V: TRBV9; DNA: TGTGCCAGCACCCGGAGGGGGGCGATCTACAATGAGCAGTTCTTC; CDR3: CASTRRGAIYNEQFF
D: TRBD1; size: NA; J: TRBJ2-4; V: TRBV7-3; DNA: TGTGCCAGCAGCTCTCCAGGGGGTGAGGACATTCAGTACTTC; CDR3: CASSSPGGEDIQYF
D: NA; size: few; J: TRBJ1-2; V: TRBV5-1; DNA: TGCGCCAGCAGCGGAGGTAGCGGACAGCCGATCTATGGCTACACCTTC; CDR3: CASSGGSGQPIYGYTF
D: NA; size: few; J: TRBJ2-7; V: TRBV7-3; DNA: TGTGCCAGCAGCTCGGGCGGATCCTACGAGCAGTACTTC; CDR3: CASSSGGSYEQYF
D: NA; size: NA; J: TRBJ1-5; V: TRBV5-1; DNA: TGCGCCAGCAGATCGAACCCAGACAATCAGCCCCAGCATTTT; CDR3: CASRSNPDNQPQHF
D: TRBD2; size: NA; J: TRBJ2-1; V: TRBV10-3; DNA: TGTGCCACCACCCCTAGCGGGAGAGGGGATGAGCAGTTCTTC; CDR3: CATTPSGRGDEQFF
D: TRBD2; size: once; J: TRBJ2-1; V: TRBV30; DNA: TGTGCCTGGAGTGTAATCTCTACTAGCGGAGGGTCCGGGCACAATGAGCAGTTCTTC; CDR3: CAWSVISTSGGSGHNEQFF
D: NA; size: NA; J: TRBJ2-1; V: TRBV7-6; DNA: TGTGCCAGCAGCTTATATTCGGGAGCTCCCAATGAGCAGTTCTTC; CDR3: CASSLYSGAPNEQFF
D: NA; size: NA; J: TRBJ2-2; V: TRBV27; DNA: TGTGCCAGCACCGCGAACACCGGGGAGCTGTTTTTT; CDR3: CASTANTGELFF
D: NA; size: NA; J: TRBJ2-1; V: TRBV7-3; DNA: TGTGCCAGCAGCGCGTTAGGGTGGGATGAGCAGTTCTTC; CDR3: CASSALGWDEQFF
D: TRBD2; size: NA; J: TRBJ2-5; V: TRBV7-2; DNA: TGTGCCAGCAGCCCCCGCCCCACTAGCGGGAGGGCGAGGGGGGAGACCCAGTACTTC; CDR3: CASSPRPTSGRARGETQYF
D: TRBD1; size: NA; J: TRBJ1-1; V: TRBV27; DNA: TGTGCCAGCAGTTGGGCTTCAGGGGGGAAATTGAACACTGAAGCTTTCTTT; CDR3: CASSWASGGKLNTEAFF
D: NA; size: many; J: TRBJ1-5; V: TRBV27; DNA: TGTGCCAGCAGTCCTGGGAGGGATCAGCCCCAGCATTTT; CDR3: CASSPGRDQPQHF
D: NA; size: NA; J: TRBJ1-2; V: TRBV6-1; DNA: TGTGCCAGCGGTAACAGGGATAACTATGGCTACACCTTC; CDR3: CASGNRDNYGYTF
D: TRBD2; size: NA; J: TRBJ2-1; V: TRBV6-5; DNA: TGTGCCAGCAGGCGGGGACTAGTTGTCTATGAGCAGTTCTTC; CDR3: CASRRGLVVYEQFF
D: NA; size: NA; J: TRBJ2-3; V: TRBV5-1; DNA: TGCGCCAGCAGCTTGGGGGACCCTAGCACAGATACGCAGTATTTT; CDR3: CASSLGDPSTDTQYF
D: TRBD1; size: NA; J: TRBJ1-1; V: TRBV30; DNA: TGTGCCTGGAGGCTCTCCAGGGGGACTGAAGCTTTCTTT; CDR3: CAWRLSRGTEAFF
D: NA; size: NA; J: TRBJ2-3; V: TRBV18; DNA: TGTGCCAGCTCATCGGAGTTGTCCGTGACAGATACGCAGTATTTT; CDR3: CASSSELSVTDTQYF
D: NA; size: NA; J: TRBJ2-2; V: TRBV10-1; DNA: TGCGCCAGCAGTGAGTCGACGCGGACGGGACAAGCGAACACCGGGGAGCTGTTTTTT; CDR3: CASSESTRTGQANTGELFF
D: NA; size: NA; J: TRBJ2-1; V: TRBV4-1; DNA: TGCGCCAGCAGCCAAGATCTCGATGAGCAGTTCTTC; CDR3: CASSQDLDEQFF
D: TRBD1; size: NA; J: TRBJ1-1; V: TRBV19; DNA: TGTGCCAGTAGTGCCCGACAGGGAGAGAACACTGAAGCTTTCTTT; CDR3: CASSARQGENTEAFF
D: TRBD2; size: NA; J: TRBJ2-1; V: TRBV19; DNA: TGTGCCAGTAGTATAGTCCTGAGGACTAGCGGGAGGGCCCTGTATAATGAGCAGTTCTTC; CDR3: CASSIVLRTSGRALYNEQFF
D: NA; size: few; J: TRBJ1-2; V: TRBV4-2; DNA: TGTGCCAGCAGCCAAGACAGGTCTTATAACTATGGCTACACCTTC; CDR3: CASSQDRSYNYGYTF
D: TRBD2; size: NA; J: TRBJ2-7; V: TRBV4-3; DNA: TGCGCCAGCAGCCAAGAATACTGGACTAGCGGGAGTCGGCAGTACTTC; CDR3: CASSQEYWTSGSRQYF
D: TRBD1; size: NA; J: TRBJ2-7; V: TRBV7-9; DNA: TGTGCCAGCAGCTATCAACCGGGACAGGGGGCCAACGAGCAGTACTTC; CDR3: CASSYQPGQGANEQYF
D: NA; size: NA; J: TRBJ1-1; V: TRBV6-1; DNA: TGTGCCAGCAGTGTAACAGTCTGGACTGAAGCTTTCTTT; CDR3: CASSVTVWTEAFF
D: NA; size: NA; J: TRBJ2-2; V: TRBV11-3; DNA: TGTGCCAGCAGCCACACCACCGGGGAGCTGTTTTTT; CDR3: CASSHTTGELFF
D: TRBD2; size: NA; J: TRBJ2-1; V: TRBV30; DNA: TGTGCCTGGAGTGTAGGTTTGCGGGAGGGGCTCAATGAGCAGTTCTTC; CDR3: CAWSVGLREGLNEQFF
D: NA; size: NA; J: TRBJ1-1; V: TRBV19; DNA: TGTGCCAGTAGAGGCCCTTGGAACACTGAAGCTTTCTTT; CDR3: CASRGPWNTEAFF
D: TRBD1; size: NA; J: TRBJ1-1; V: TRBV11-3; DNA: TGTGCCAGCAGCTTAGCCGGGACAGGGCGTACGCAGGCTTTCTTT; CDR3: CASSLAGTGRTQAFF
D: NA; size: NA; J: TRBJ2-1; V: TRBV23-1; DNA: TGCGCCAGCACGCTTTCCCCCCCGGTCACACGGAATGAGCAGTTCTTC; CDR3: CASTLSPPVTRNEQFF
D: TRBD1; size: NA; J: TRBJ2-7; V: TRBV19; DNA: TGTGCCAGTAGTTCCGGGACAGGAACCTACGAGCAGTACTTC; CDR3: CASSSGTGTYEQYF
D: TRBD2; size: once; J: TRBJ2-7; V: TRBV12-5; DNA: TGTGCTAGTGGTTTGGTGATAGCGGGAGAAGGAAACGAGCAGTACTTC; CDR3: CASGLVIAGEGNEQYF
D: NA; size: NA; J: TRBJ2-5; V: TRBV15; DNA: TGTGCCACCAGCAGGAACTCCTTAGGAGAGACCCAGTACTTC; CDR3: CATSRNSLGETQYF
D: NA; size: NA; J: TRBJ2-7; V: TRBV19; DNA: TGTGCCAGTCGAATGGGCCCCACAAGTAACTACGAGCAGTACTTC; CDR3: CASRMGPTSNYEQYF
D: NA; size: NA; J: TRBJ1-5; V: TRBV28; DNA: TGTGCCAGCAGTTTTAACGGGATAGGGTATAGCAATCAGCCCCAGCATTTT; CDR3: CASSFNGIGYSNQPQHF
D: NA; size: NA; J: TRBJ2-2; V: TRBV5-1; DNA: TGCGCCAGCAGCTTGGCCGGGATTGGGGAGCTGTTTTTT; CDR3: CASSLAGIGELFF
D: NA; size: NA; J: TRBJ2-3; V: TRBV4-2; DNA: TGTGCCAGCAGCCCAAGAGGACGGGAATACGCAGATACGCAGTATTTT; CDR3: CASSPRGREYADTQYF
D: TRBD2; size: once; J: TRBJ2-3; V: TRBV19; DNA: TGTGCCAGTAGTCCCTGGGGACTAGCGGGGCGAACTAGCACAGATACGCAGTATTTT; CDR3: CASSPWGLAGRTSTDTQYF
D: NA; size: few; J: TRBJ2-1; V: TRBV19; DNA: TGTGCCAGTAGTAAGATGCCAAGAGTAAATGAGCAGTTCTTC; CDR3: CASSKMPRVNEQFF
D: NA; size: NA; J: TRBJ1-4; V: TRBV6-1; DNA: TGTGCCAGCAGTGAAGGTACACCATACCTCATGGGTAATGAAAAACTGTTTTTT; CDR3: CASSEGTPYLMGNEKLFF